Below are 28 T cell receptor beta chains sequenced from a single sample in a study of shared T cell receptors in the human thymus. TCRdb's copy holds only in-frame clones and misses some; the assay was immunoSEQ multiplex PCR. The sample has hundreds of thousands of clones; 85% to 90% are singletons. This sample also appeared in a second study, on human thymus T cells.

What was sequenced was thymocytes. The receptors stem from a boy less than two years old with a congenital heart defect.

The chain links TRBV30 to TRBJ2-2; D gene uncertain. The length of the CDR3 is 12 residues. Germline values: CDR1 GTSNPN, CDR2 SVGIG (reference sequence). Trimming left V 1 base short and J 4 bases short, with 4 bases between. The DNA of the CDR3 is TGTGCCTGGAGTGAGCGCACCGGGGAGCTGTTTTTT. Residues: CAWSERTGELFF.

This clone has only a few counts. The rearrangement uses TRBV29-1 and TRBJ1-3; D might be TRBD1 (6 bases). The V gene lost 6 bases and the J gene lost 4 bases, with 10 bases spanning the gap. Per germline, CDR1 SQVTM and CDR2 ANQGSEA. CDR3 length: 12 residues. The CDR3 nucleotides are TGCAGCGTCAGGGGATCGGGAAACACCATATATTTT. Translated: CSVRGSGNTIYF.

This chain uses TRBV7-2 with TRBJ2-7, with TRBD2 identical over 7 bases. V dropped 2 bases and J dropped 4; count of bases not matched to a gene: 14. Germline V gives CDR1 SGHTA, CDR2 FQGNSA. This CDR3 has 17 residues. As DNA, the CDR3 is TGTGCCAGCAGCTTAAAGCGGGACCGTCCTGGGGGTTACGAGCAGTACTTC. Protein: CASSLKRDRPGGYEQYF.

This clone has only one observation. V and J are TRBV28 and TRBJ2-1; D perhaps matches TRBD2 (6 bases). CDR1 is MDHEN and CDR2 is SYDVKM in the germline V gene. CDR3 size: 18 residues. V lost 3 bases and J 1 base, leaving 19 bases between the germline ends. CDR3 amino acids: CASSLGRTFLSSYNEQFF. The CDR3 DNA is TGTGCCAGCAGTTTGGGGAGGACTTTCCTGTCGTCCTACAATGAGCAGTTCTTC.

The sample holds one count of this clone. The CDR3 DNA reads TGTGCCAGCAGTAAGGGGAAAGAGACCCAGTACTTC. This gives the protein CASSKGKETQYF. V gene TRBV2 combines with J gene TRBJ2-5; a weak D match, TRBD1 (5 bases). Between the trimmed V and J ends, which lost 5 bases and 3 bases, there was a span of 7 bases. CDR1 and CDR2 from the germline V gene are SNHLY and FYNNEI. This CDR3 region has 12 residues.

The chain joins TRBV7-9 to TRBJ2-2; perhaps TRBD2 as D (7 bases). Germline V gives CDR1 SEHNR, CDR2 FQNEAQ (reference sequence). With 6 bases removed from V and 4 bases from J, the gap between germline ends came to 18 bases. This CDR3 comprises 16 residues. The CDR3, as DNA: TGTGCCAGCAGGCCAGTTGGGGGGGCGAGCACCGGGGAGCTGTTTTTT. Amino acids: CASRPVGGASTGELFF.

This rearrangement joins TRBV7-2 to TRBJ1-1; D might be TRBD1 (6 bases). Trimming stripped 10 bases from V and 3 bases from J, with 15 bases between. Germline CDR1 and CDR2: SGHTA and FQGNSA. The CDR3 runs to 13 residues. The CDR3 DNA sequence: TGTGCCAACTACAGGGAGCCGCACACTGAAGCTTTCTTT. Amino acids: CANYREPHTEAFF.

The V call is TRBV6-5, the J call TRBJ1-5; 7 nucleotides match TRBD1. V trimming: 6 bases; J trimming: 3 bases; junction bases outside the gene matches: 8. The CDR3 contains 15 residues. The germline CDR1 and CDR2 sequences are MNHEY and SVGAGI. CDR3: CASSPNRGPNQPQHF. In nucleotides, the CDR3 is TGTGCCAGCAGCCCCAACAGGGGCCCCAATCAGCCCCAGCATTTT.

The J gene is TRBJ2-7, the V gene TRBV13; D perhaps matches TRBD2 (6 bases). V dropped 2 bases and J dropped 3 bases, with 17 bases sitting between them. The germline CDR1 and CDR2 sequences are PRHDT and FYEKMQ (reference sequence). This CDR3 region has 16 residues. This chain's CDR3 is CASSLRGIDRDYEQYF. CDR3 nucleotides: TGTGCCAGCAGCTTACGGGGGATTGACAGAGACTACGAGCAGTACTTC.

The chain uses TRBV4-3 and TRBJ2-1; 7 bases are shared with TRBD2. After removal of 2 bases from V and 1 base from J, the junction contained 2 bases not matched to a gene. In germline, CDR1 is LGHNA, CDR2 YSLEER. The length of the CDR3 is 15 residues. The CDR3 coding sequence is TGCGCCAGCAGCCAATGGGAGGGATCCTACAATGAGCAGTTCTTC. It codes for CASSQWEGSYNEQFF.

The chain is built from TRBV11-2 and TRBJ2-7, with 9 bases matching TRBD1. With V trimmed by 4 bases and J by 2 bases, 3 bases remained unmatched. This CDR3 spans 14 amino acids. The germline V gene encodes CDR1 SGHAT and CDR2 FQNNGV. The CDR3 DNA is TGTGCCAGCAGCTCGAGACAGGGGGCCTACGAGCAGTACTTC. Protein product: CASSSRQGAYEQYF. The full variable domain, completed using reference TRBV11-2 and TRBJ2-7, is EAGVAQSPRYKIIEKRQSVAFWCNPISGHATLYWYQQILGQGPKLLIQFQNNGVVDDSQLPKDRFSAERLKGVDSTLKIQPAKLEDSAVYLCASSSRQGAYEQYFGPGTRLTVT.

V is TRBV27 and J is TRBJ2-1; the D gene is possibly TRBD2 (6 bases). There are 17 residues in the CDR3. The germline V and J ends were trimmed by 2 bases and 8 bases, with 22 bases remaining between them. The germline V gene has CDR1 MNHEY and CDR2 SMNVEV (reference sequence). The chain's CDR3 is CASSLRRAGTNCDEQFF. The CDR3 coding sequence is TGTGCCAGCAGTTTACGTCGGGCGGGGACGAACTGCGATGAGCAGTTCTTC.

The V and J genes are TRBV27 and TRBJ2-7, with no clear D. The V end was cut by 4 bases, the J end by 0 bases, with 13 bases between. Germline V gene sequence: CDR1 MNHEY, CDR2 SMNVEV (reference sequence). The CDR3 extends over 15 amino acids. The chain's CDR3 is CASSSPKQSSYEQYF. CDR3 in DNA: TGTGCCAGCAGTTCCCCCAAACAGAGCTCCTACGAGCAGTACTTC.

V usage is TRBV28 and J usage is TRBJ2-7; D is perhaps TRBD2 (6 bases). Trimming took 5 bases from V and 6 from J, leaving 14 bases between them. There are 13 residues in the CDR3. Germline CDR1 reads MDHEN; CDR2 reads SYDVKM. The CDR3: CASSPPGLGEQYF. DNA for the CDR3: TGTGCCAGCAGTCCCCCGGGACTCGGCGAGCAGTACTTC.

This chain joins TRBV29-1 and TRBJ2-3, with 7 nucleotides matching TRBD2. The CDR3 is 16 amino acids. Germline assignment: CDR1 SQVTM and CDR2 ANQGSEA. Unmatched junction bases numbered 10, after V lost 4 bases and J lost 0 bases. The CDR3 DNA reads as TGCAGCGTTGTTTGGGGGGGGAGGACTAGCACAGATACGCAGTATTTT. It yields the protein CSVVWGGRTSTDTQYF.

This sequence joins TRBV2 and TRBJ1-1; the D is unclear. The CDR3 consists of 11 residues. Trimming pared 5 bases from V and 7 bases from J, leaving 8 bases between. The germline V gene has CDR1 SNHLY and CDR2 FYNNEI. The CDR3 bases are TGTGCCAGCAGTCGCATTAGTGAAGCTTTCTTT. Its protein product is CASSRISEAFF.

The chain links TRBV9 to TRBJ2-5; 9 bases match TRBD1. The CDR3 consists of 14 residues. Germline CDR1 reads SGDLS; CDR2 reads YYNGEE. With V trimmed by 4 bases and J by 5 bases, 6 bases remained unmatched. CDR3 loop: CASSPQGAGETQYF. In DNA, the CDR3 is TGTGCCAGCAGCCCACAGGGGGCAGGGGAGACCCAGTACTTC.

This rearrangement joins TRBV11-3 to TRBJ2-5, with TRBD1 as a possible D gene (6 bases). V lost 3 bases, J lost 5 bases, and 13 bases lay in between. Germline lookup yields CDR1 SGHNT and CDR2 YENEEA. The CDR3 is 14 residues long. The CDR3 DNA is TGTGCCAGCAGCTTCAAACAGGGAAGGGAGACCCAGTACTTC. Translation gives CASSFKQGRETQYF.

CDR3 in amino acids: CASDQGARETQYF. CDR3 nucleotides: TGTGCCAGCGACCAGGGGGCGCGGGAGACCCAGTACTTC. The V and J genes are TRBV28 and TRBJ2-5, with 8 positions matching TRBD1. Losses at the gene ends were 8 bases for V and 5 bases for J; bases not matched to a gene: 7. The CDR3 is made up of 13 amino acids. Germline values: CDR1 MDHEN, CDR2 SYDVKM.

The chain recombines TRBV2 with TRBJ2-3, with 7 bases identical to TRBD1. With V trimmed by 6 bases and J by 6 bases, 12 bases remained unmatched. Germline loops: CDR1 SNHLY, CDR2 FYNNEI. This CDR3 spans 15 amino acids. CDR3 bases: TGTGCCAGCAGATCCAGGGACAGAGTAATGGATACGCAGTATTTT. Translating it yields CASRSRDRVMDTQYF.

The rearrangement joins TRBV28 to TRBJ2-3; 10 nucleotides line up with TRBD2. The CDR3 extends over 18 amino acids. Germline-derived CDR1 and CDR2 are MDHEN and SYDVKM. V lost 4 bases and J lost 2; bases outside the gene matches: 12. The CDR3 loop reads CASSSSSLAGGLTDTQYF. DNA of the CDR3: TGTGCCAGCAGTTCGTCGTCGTTAGCGGGAGGCCTCACAGATACGCAGTATTTT. The entire variable domain, with the rest obtained from reference TRBV28 and TRBJ2-3, is as follows: DVKVTQSSRYLVKRTGEKVFLECVQDMDHENMFWYRQDPGLGLRLIYFSYDVKMKEKGDIPEGYSVSREKKERFSLILESASTNQTSMYLCASSSSSLAGGLTDTQYFGPGTRLTVL.

This chain joins TRBV7-2 and TRBJ1-2, with D perhaps TRBD1 (5 bases). Trimming removed 10 bases at V and 8 bases at J, with 8 bases between. The CDR3 consists of 9 residues. From germline, CDR1 is SGHTA and CDR2 FQGNSA. The CDR3 sequence: CATTGGYTF. In DNA, the CDR3 is TGTGCCACCACAGGAGGCTACACCTTC.

This clone was recorded only once. CDR3 sequence reads: CASNAGQGRVGELFF. For the CDR3, the DNA is TGTGCCAGCAACGCGGGACAGGGGCGGGTCGGGGAGCTGTTTTTT. J is TRBJ2-2 and V is TRBV27; TRBD1 matches 10 bases. Trimming removed 7 bases from V and 7 bases from J; junction bases left unmatched: 9. The CDR3 extends over 15 amino acids. Germline V gene lookup returns CDR1 MNHEY and CDR2 SMNVEV (reference sequence).

The J gene is TRBJ2-7, the V gene TRBV2; TRBD1 matches at 10 bases. Trimming cost V 6 bases and J 2 bases; bases outside gene matches: 10. Germline V CDR1 and CDR2: SNHLY, FYNNEI. CDR3 size: 16 residues. CDR3 amino acids: CASRATGGLPAYEQYF. The CDR3 DNA sequence: TGTGCCAGCAGGGCGACAGGGGGCTTACCAGCCTACGAGCAGTACTTC.

This clone was picked up a small number of times. V is TRBV14 and J is TRBJ2-3, with 9 bases matching TRBD2. CDR3 size: 17 residues. Germline CDR1 and CDR2: SGHDN and FVKESK. The V and J ends lost 0 bases and 1 base, in that order; junction bases with no gene match: 5. The CDR3 loop reads CASSQELAGPRTDTQYF. As DNA, the CDR3 is TGTGCCAGCAGCCAAGAGCTAGCGGGACCGCGCACAGATACGCAGTATTTT.

This chain connects TRBV9 to TRBJ2-1; D call uncertain. Germline V gives CDR1 SGDLS, CDR2 YYNGEE. The V end lost 4 bases, the J end lost 6 bases, and 5 bases lay between the germline ends. The CDR3 length is 11 residues. The chain's CDR3 is CASSSRNEQFF. The CDR3 region has the DNA TGTGCCAGCAGCTCCCGCAATGAGCAGTTCTTC.

This clone is a singleton in its sample. The chain recombines TRBV6-1 with TRBJ2-5; TRBD1 agrees at 8 bases. This CDR3 has 14 amino acids. With V trimmed by 10 bases and J by 0 bases, 7 bases remained unmatched. The germline gives CDR1 MNHNS, CDR2 SASEGT. The CDR3 DNA reads as TGTGCCACCTACCAGGGGGCTGACCAAGAGACCCAGTACTTC. Translating it yields CATYQGADQETQYF.

J is TRBJ1-4 and V is TRBV4-1; maybe TRBD1 (5 bases). Trimming removed 4 bases from V and 3 bases from J, with 12 bases in between. CDR1 and CDR2 from the germline V gene are MGHRA and YSYEKL. The CDR3 sequence is 15 residues long. The CDR3 is CASSPPRAANEKLFF. The CDR3 DNA follows: TGCGCCAGCAGCCCGCCCAGGGCGGCTAATGAAAAACTGTTTTTT.